The present T cell receptor (beta chain) was sequenced within a study of Ad26.COV2.S vaccination and SARS-CoV-2 variants. Study as a whole: A COV1001 Ad26.COV2.S trial-arm participant provided the sample.

The CDR3 covers 14 residues. Germline values: CDR1 MNHEY, CDR2 SMNVEV (reference sequence). The germline V and J ends were trimmed by 5 bases and 3 bases, with 13 bases remaining between them. TCRdb's table, derived via immunoSEQ multiplex PCR, lists solely in-frame clones and lacks some. The sample carries over 400,000 clones, about 90% recorded once. Regarding this clone: Its specificity is not known.

Study-level findings and limits: Following vaccination, spike-specific CD8+ and CD4+ T cell responses reportedly exhibited substantial breadth. Vaccine recipients had higher spike-specific TCR breadth than placebo recipients.

Treatment meaning: about 20 received Ad26.COV2.S at low or high dose, single or two shots; roughly 5 received placebo; per-sample allocation not given. Repertoires come from day 63 after the first vaccine or placebo injection. This vaccine is an Ad26 vector that expresses the Wuhan-strain SARS-CoV-2 spike. The sample in question was peripheral blood, obtained in a trial of Ad26.COV2.S vaccine versus placebo. The chain couples TRBV27 to TRBJ1-2; TRBD1 is a possible D gene (5 bases). The receptor's source is a person between 18 and 65 years old who received the Ad26.COV2.S COVID-19 vaccine or a placebo. CDR3 region: CASSPGTRHYGYTF. In nucleotides, the CDR3 is TGTGCCAGCAGTCCCGGGACTCGTCACTATGGCTACACCTTC.